This TCR beta chain was obtained from a study of CD8+ T cells in alopecia areata. The CDR3 contains 14 residues. Germline lookup yields CDR1 SGHNT and CDR2 YYREEE (reference sequence). V gave up 2 bases and J gave up 7 bases, with 10 bases separating them. RNA extraction and reverse transcription yielded cDNA as sequencing template. The assay was immunoSEQ multiplex PCR, and TCRdb's table has in-frame clones only and misses some. The repertoire holds 120,000 or so clones, with over 50% as singletons. General study points: Normal skin contains resident alphabeta T cells, and these are also sequenced in scalp samples. More clonal than normal scalp was lesional scalp, particularly alopecia totalis/universalis.

About this clone: Its antigen remains unidentified.

Peripheral blood and lesional scalp punch biopsies came from alopecia areata patients. PBMCs were stained for CD3, CD4 and CD8, and CD4+ and CD8+ T cells were sorted. Here the sequenced sample was CD4+ T cells sorted from blood, taken at week 0. The TCR was taken from a human donor with alopecia areata. V usage is TRBV5-4 and J usage is TRBJ1-6; a possible D gene is TRBD1 (6 bases). The CDR3: CASSFPGTNSPLHF. As DNA, the CDR3 is TGTGCCAGCAGCTTCCCCGGGACAAATTCACCCCTCCACTTT.